This TCR beta chain is from a study of blood T cells in healthy people across ages. Each donor had roughly 10 milliliters of peripheral blood drawn. Through a sample-barcoded 5' primer and a J-beta primer mix, a second PCR was run for roughly 6 to 11 cycles. MiXCR was run by TCRdb on the 5' RACE reads, yielding one entry per CDR3 protein. The table has over a million distinct CDR3 sequences, almost 25% seen once. J was trimmed by 7 bases and V by 5 bases; bases with no gene match: 12. The CDR3 length is 15 residues. This same sample was also part of a study on T cells of mothers and their children. That report notes: Six or seven children and their three healthy Caucasian mothers were the donors. Related and unrelated pairs show TCR recombination output that thymic selection shapes similarly. Compared with unrelated pairs, related mother-child pairs had slightly higher, non-significant overlap.

Sequencing was carried out using blood. The rearrangement joins TRBV12-3 or TRBV12-4 to TRBJ2-3; 7 bases fit TRBD1. The sequence came from a girl aged 2-9 years in good health. The CDR3 DNA is TGTGCCAGCAGTAGCGACAGGGAATTTCATTATACGCAGTATTTT. Amino acids: CASSSDREFHYTQYF.